This T cell receptor beta chain was captured in a study of control samples from healthy donors and cancer patients. The method was immunoSEQ multiplex PCR; TCRdb's version includes in-frame clones alone and lacks a portion of them. The sample records some 95,000 clones, around 88% being singletons. The length of the CDR3 is 12 residues. Trimming removed 1 base from V and 10 bases from J, with 7 bases in between. CDR1 and CDR2 from the germline V gene are SGHAT and FQNNGV. This chain joins TRBV11-2 and TRBJ2-2; D is ambiguous. This clonotype was obtained from a man aged 25-40 years in good health. The material sequenced was blood. For the CDR3, the DNA is TGTGCCAGCAGCTTAGCGTTTGAGGAGCTGTTTTTT. Protein product: CASSLAFEELFF.